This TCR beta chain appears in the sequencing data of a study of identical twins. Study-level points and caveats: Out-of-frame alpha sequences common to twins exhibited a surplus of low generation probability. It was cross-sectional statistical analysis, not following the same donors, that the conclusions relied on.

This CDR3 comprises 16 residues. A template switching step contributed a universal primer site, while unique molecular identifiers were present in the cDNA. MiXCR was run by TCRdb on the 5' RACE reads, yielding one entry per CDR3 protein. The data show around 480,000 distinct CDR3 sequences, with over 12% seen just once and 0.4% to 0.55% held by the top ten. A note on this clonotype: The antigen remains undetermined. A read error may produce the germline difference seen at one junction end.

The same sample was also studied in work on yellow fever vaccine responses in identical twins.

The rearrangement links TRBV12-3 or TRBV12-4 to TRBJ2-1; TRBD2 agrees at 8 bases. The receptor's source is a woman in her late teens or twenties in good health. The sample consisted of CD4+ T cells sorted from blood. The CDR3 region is CASSLEIAGTGYEKFF. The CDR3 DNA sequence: TGTGCCAGCAGTTTAGAGATAGCGGGGACGGGATATGAGAAGTTCTTC.